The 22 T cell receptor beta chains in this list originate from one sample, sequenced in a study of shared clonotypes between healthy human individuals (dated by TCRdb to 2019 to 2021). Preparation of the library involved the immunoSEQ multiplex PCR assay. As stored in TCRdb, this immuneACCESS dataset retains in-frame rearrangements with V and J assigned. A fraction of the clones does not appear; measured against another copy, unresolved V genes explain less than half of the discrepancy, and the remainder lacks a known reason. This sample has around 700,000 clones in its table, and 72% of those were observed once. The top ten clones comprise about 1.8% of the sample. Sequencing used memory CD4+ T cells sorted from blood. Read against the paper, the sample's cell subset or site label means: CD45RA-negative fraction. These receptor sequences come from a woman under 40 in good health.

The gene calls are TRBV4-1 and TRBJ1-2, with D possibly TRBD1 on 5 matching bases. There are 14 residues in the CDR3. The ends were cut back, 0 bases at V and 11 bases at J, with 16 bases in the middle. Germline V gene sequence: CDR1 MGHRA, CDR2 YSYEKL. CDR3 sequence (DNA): TGCGCCAGCAGCCAAGATGCCAGGGCGTTTGGGTACACCTTC. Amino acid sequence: CASSQDARAFGYTF.

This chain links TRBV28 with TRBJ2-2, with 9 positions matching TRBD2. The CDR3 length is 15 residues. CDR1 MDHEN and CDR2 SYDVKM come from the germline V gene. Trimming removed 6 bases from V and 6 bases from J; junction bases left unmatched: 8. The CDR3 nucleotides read TGTGCCAGCAGCCAGGGACTAGCTCGGGCCGGGGAGCTGTTTTTT. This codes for CASSQGLARAGELFF.

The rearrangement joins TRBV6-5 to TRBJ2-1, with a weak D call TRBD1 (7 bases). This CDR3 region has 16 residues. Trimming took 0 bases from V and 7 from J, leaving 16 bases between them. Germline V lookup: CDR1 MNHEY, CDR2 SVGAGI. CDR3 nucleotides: TGTGCCAGCAGTTACTCTTTTCAGGGGGGCCCAAATGAGCAGTTCTTC. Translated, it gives CASSYSFQGGPNEQFF.

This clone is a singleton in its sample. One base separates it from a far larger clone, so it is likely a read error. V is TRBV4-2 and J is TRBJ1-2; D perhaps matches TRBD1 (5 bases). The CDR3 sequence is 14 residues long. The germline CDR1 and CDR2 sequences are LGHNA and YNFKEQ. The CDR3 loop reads CTSSLAGRNYGYTF. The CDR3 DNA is TGTACCAGCAGCTTAGCGGGACGGAACTATGGCTACACCTTC.

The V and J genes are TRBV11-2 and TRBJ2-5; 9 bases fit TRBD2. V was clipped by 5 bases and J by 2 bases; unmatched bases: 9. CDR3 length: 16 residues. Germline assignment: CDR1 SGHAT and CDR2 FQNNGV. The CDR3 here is CASSAGVAGGQETQYF. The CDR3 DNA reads TGTGCCAGCAGCGCGGGAGTCGCGGGAGGGCAAGAGACCCAGTACTTC.

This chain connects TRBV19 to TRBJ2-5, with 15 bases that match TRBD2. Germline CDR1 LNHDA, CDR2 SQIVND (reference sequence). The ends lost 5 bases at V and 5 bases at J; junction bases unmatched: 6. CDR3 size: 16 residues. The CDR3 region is CASSDAGLAGGETQYF. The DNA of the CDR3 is TGTGCCAGTAGTGATGCGGGACTAGCGGGAGGCGAGACCCAGTACTTC.

The CDR3: CASSWVRGQGNQPQHF. DNA for the CDR3: TGTGCCAGCAGTTGGGTCAGGGGTCAAGGCAATCAGCCCCAGCATTTT. The chain couples TRBV28 to TRBJ1-5; D perhaps matches TRBD1 (6 bases). Germline CDR1 MDHEN, CDR2 SYDVKM. The ends were cut back, 4 bases at V and 2 bases at J, with 15 bases in the middle. This CDR3 contains 16 residues.

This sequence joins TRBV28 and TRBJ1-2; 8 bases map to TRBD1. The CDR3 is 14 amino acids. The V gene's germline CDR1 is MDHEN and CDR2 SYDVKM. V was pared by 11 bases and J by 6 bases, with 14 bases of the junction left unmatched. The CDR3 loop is CAGSDRGRADGYTF. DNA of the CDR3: TGTGCCGGTTCTGACAGGGGAAGGGCGGATGGCTACACCTTC.

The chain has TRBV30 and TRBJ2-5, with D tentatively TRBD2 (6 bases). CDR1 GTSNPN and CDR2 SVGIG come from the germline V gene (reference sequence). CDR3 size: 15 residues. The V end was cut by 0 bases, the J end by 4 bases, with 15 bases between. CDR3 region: CAWSVGLARGETQYF. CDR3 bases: TGTGCCTGGAGTGTAGGGCTAGCGAGGGGAGAGACCCAGTACTTC.

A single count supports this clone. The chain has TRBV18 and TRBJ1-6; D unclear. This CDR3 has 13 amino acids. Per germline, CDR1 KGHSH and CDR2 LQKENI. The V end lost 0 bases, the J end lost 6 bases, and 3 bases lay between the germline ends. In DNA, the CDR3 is TGTGCCAGCTCACCACCGACTAATTCACCCCTCCACTTT. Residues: CASSPPTNSPLHF.

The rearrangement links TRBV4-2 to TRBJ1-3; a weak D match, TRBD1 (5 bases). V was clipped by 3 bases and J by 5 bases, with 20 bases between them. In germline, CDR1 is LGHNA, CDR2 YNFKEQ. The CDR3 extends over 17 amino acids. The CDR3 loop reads CASSQGVTGTSRNTIYF. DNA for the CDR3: TGTGCCAGCAGCCAGGGGGTCACCGGGACCTCCAGAAACACCATATATTTT.

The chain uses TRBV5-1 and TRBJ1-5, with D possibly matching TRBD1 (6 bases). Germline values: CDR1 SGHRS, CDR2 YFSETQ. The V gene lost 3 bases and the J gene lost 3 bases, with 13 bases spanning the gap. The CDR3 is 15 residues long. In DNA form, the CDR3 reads TGCGCCAGCAGCTATGATGGGGGCAACAATCAGCCCCAGCATTTT. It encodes CASSYDGGNNQPQHF.

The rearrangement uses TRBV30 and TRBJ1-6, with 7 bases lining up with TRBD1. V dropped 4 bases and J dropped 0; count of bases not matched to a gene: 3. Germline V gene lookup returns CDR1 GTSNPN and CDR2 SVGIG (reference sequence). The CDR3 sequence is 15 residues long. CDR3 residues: CAWTRGSSYNSPLHF. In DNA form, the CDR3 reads TGTGCCTGGACCAGGGGGAGCTCCTATAATTCACCCCTCCACTTT. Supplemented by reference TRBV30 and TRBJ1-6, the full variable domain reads SQTIHQWPATLVQPVGSPLSLECTVEGTSNPNLYWYRQAAGRGLQLLFYSVGIGQISSEVPQNLSASRPQDRQFILSSKKLLLSDSGFYLCAWTRGSSYNSPLHFGNGTRLTVT.

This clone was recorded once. CDR3 amino acids: CASSDGQKSWETQYF. DNA for the CDR3: TGTGCCAGCAGCGACGGACAGAAGTCCTGGGAGACCCAGTACTTC. This sequence joins TRBV7-9 and TRBJ2-5; tentatively, D is TRBD1 (6 bases). The V end lost 5 bases, the J end lost 5 bases, and 18 bases lay between the germline ends. Germline assignment: CDR1 SEHNR and CDR2 FQNEAQ (reference sequence). The CDR3 totals 15 residues.

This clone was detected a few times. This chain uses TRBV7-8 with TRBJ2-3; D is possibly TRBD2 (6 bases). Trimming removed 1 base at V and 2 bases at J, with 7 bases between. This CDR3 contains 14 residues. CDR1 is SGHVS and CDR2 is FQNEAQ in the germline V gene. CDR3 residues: CASSLGGLTDTQYF. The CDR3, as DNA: TGTGCCAGCAGCTTAGGGGGACTCACAGATACGCAGTATTTT.

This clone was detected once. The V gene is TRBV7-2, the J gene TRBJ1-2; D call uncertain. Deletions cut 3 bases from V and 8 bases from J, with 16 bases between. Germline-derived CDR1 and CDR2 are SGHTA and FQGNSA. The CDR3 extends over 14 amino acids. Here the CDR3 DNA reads TGTGCCAGCAGCTTGGGTGGGTCGGCGGAAGGCTACACCTTC. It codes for CASSLGGSAEGYTF.

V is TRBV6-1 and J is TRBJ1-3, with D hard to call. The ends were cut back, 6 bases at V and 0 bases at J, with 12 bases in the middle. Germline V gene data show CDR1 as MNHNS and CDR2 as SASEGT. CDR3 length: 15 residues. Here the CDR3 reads CASRQYERSGNTIYF. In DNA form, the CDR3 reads TGTGCCAGCAGACAGTACGAACGCTCTGGAAACACCATATATTTT.

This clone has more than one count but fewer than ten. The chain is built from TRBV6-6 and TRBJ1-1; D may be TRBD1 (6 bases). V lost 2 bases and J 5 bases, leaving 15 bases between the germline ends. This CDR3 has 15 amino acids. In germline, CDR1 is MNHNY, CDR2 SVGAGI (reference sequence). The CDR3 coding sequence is TGTGCCAGCAGTTACACAGGGAATAGAGGTACTGAAGCTTTCTTT. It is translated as CASSYTGNRGTEAFF.

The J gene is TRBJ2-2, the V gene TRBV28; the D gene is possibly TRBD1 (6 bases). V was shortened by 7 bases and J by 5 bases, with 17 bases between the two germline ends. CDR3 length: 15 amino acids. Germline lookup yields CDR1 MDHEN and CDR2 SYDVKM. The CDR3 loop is CASKIPGVGTGELFF. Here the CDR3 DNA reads TGTGCCAGCAAAATACCAGGGGTGGGAACCGGGGAGCTGTTTTTT.

The DNA of the CDR3 is TGTGCCAGCAGTGCTACCGGGACAACCTACGAGCAGTACTTC. It encodes CASSATGTTYEQYF. The genes are TRBV25-1 and TRBJ2-5; maybe TRBD1 (6 bases). Judging by the DNA end, TRBJ2-7 fits better; the J call may be wrong. Germline assignment: CDR1 MGHDK and CDR2 SYGVNS. CDR3 size: 14 residues.

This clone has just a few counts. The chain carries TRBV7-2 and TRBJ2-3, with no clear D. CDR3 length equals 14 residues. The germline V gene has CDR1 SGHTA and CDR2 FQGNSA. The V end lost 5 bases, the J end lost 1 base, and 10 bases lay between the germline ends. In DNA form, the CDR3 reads TGTGCCAGCAGCGCTAGTGGTGGCACAGATACGCAGTATTTT. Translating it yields CASSASGGTDTQYF.

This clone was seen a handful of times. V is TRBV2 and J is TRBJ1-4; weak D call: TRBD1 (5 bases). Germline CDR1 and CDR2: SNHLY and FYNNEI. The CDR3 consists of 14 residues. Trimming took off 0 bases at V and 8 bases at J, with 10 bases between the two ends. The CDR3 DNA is TGTGCCAGCAGTGAAGCAGGGGCGGTAGAAAAACTGTTTTTT. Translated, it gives CASSEAGAVEKLFF. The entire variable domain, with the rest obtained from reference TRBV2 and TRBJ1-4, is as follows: EPEVTQTPSHQVTQMGQEVILRCVPISNHLYFYWYRQILGQKVEFLVSFYNNEISEKSEIFDDQFSVERPDGSNFTLKIRSTKLEDSAMYFCASSEAGAVEKLFFGSGTQLSVL.